Sequencing of this T cell receptor beta chain was carried out in a study of a mutant IDH1 vaccine in newly diagnosed glioma. The wider study: Patients had received radiotherapy, temozolomide, or both previously, most receiving both.

Assay used: immunoSEQ multiplex PCR; TCRdb lists only in-frame clones, some missing. The sample yields roughly 29,000 clones, approximately 80% seen once. Time point here: week 23, last vaccination. Every single dose of the vaccine, 300 ug of mutant IDH1 20-mer peptide, came with topical imiquimod. A note on this clone: Its specificity is not known.

Per germline, CDR1 SNHLY and CDR2 FYNNEI. CDR3 length: 15 amino acids. V lost 6 bases to trimming and J lost 2 bases; unmatched junction nucleotides: 6. This specimen consisted of PBMCs, obtained from a glioma patient whose treatment included an IDH1 peptide vaccine. V is TRBV2 and J is TRBJ1-5; 8 nucleotides align to TRBD1. The clonotype originates from a woman aged 18-30 years with glioma. CDR3 DNA: TGTGCCAGCAGAGAGGACAGGGTGGGCAATCAGCCCCAGCATTTT. This gives the protein CASREDRVGNQPQHF. The variable domain in full, completed from reference TRBV2 and TRBJ1-5, reads EPEVTQTPSHQVTQMGQEVILRCVPISNHLYFYWYRQILGQKVEFLVSFYNNEISEKSEIFDDQFSVERPDGSNFTLKIRSTKLEDSAMYFCASREDRVGNQPQHFGDGTRLSIL.